A single sample gave rise to the 14 T cell receptor beta chains below, sequenced in a study of cytomegalovirus exposure and HLA in healthy donors. The PCR was carried out with 60 Vbeta primers and 13 Jbeta primers. Using immunoSEQ multiplex PCR, the repertoire was profiled, and TCRdb retains in-frame clones only, with some absent. The sample contains approximately 110,000 clones, 77% of which appear only once. The sequenced sample was PBMCs. The receptor source for this set is a woman in her thirties or forties in good health and CMV-seropositive.

This clone was found a few times. The chain carries TRBV2 and TRBJ2-5; 8 bases agree with TRBD1. There are 13 residues in the CDR3. V shed 7 bases, J shed 4 bases, and the junction held 5 bases outside the gene matches. The germline V gene has CDR1 SNHLY and CDR2 FYNNEI. The CDR3 here is CASNVQGGETQYF. In DNA, the CDR3 is TGTGCCAGCAACGTACAGGGGGGAGAGACCCAGTACTTC.

The chain joins TRBV5-1 to TRBJ2-7; 10 nucleotides align to TRBD1. CDR3 length: 15 amino acids. Germline CDR1 SGHRS, CDR2 YFSETQ. V lost 4 bases and J lost 4; bases outside the gene matches: 8. CDR3 amino acids: CASSGTGAIGYEQYF. The CDR3 nucleotides read TGCGCCAGCAGCGGGACAGGGGCTATCGGTTACGAGCAGTACTTC.

This clone was counted a few times. V usage is TRBV5-5 and J usage is TRBJ2-7; a possible D gene is TRBD2 (6 bases). In germline, CDR1 is SGHKS, CDR2 YYEKEE (reference sequence). The V and J ends lost 2 bases and 0 bases respectively, with 12 bases between them. The CDR3 covers 15 residues. The CDR3 DNA follows: TGTGCCAGCAGCTTTGGCGGGGCCGTCTCCTACGAGCAGTACTTC. It is translated as CASSFGGAVSYEQYF.

This sequence joins TRBV29-1 and TRBJ2-3, with D tentatively TRBD1 (5 bases). The V and J ends lost 5 bases and 0 bases respectively, with 18 bases between them. The CDR3 length is 16 residues. Germline values: CDR1 SQVTM, CDR2 ANQGSEA. CDR3 nucleotide sequence: TGCAGCGTTCCTCACCTGACAGAGTCTAGCACAGATACGCAGTATTTT. It translates to CSVPHLTESSTDTQYF.

This clone was detected once. The chain joins TRBV4-1 to TRBJ1-1; 9 nucleotides agree with TRBD1. The length of the CDR3 is 16 residues. CDR1 is MGHRA and CDR2 is YSYEKL in the germline V gene. The ends lost 4 bases at V and 0 bases at J; junction bases unmatched: 6. For the CDR3, the DNA is TGCGCCAGCAGCCGCACAGGGGGCTTCATGAACACTGAAGCTTTCTTT. Translation: CASSRTGGFMNTEAFF.

The chain is built from TRBV6-5 and TRBJ1-5; the D gene is possibly TRBD1 (5 bases). Germline lookup yields CDR1 MNHEY and CDR2 SVGAGI. Trimming pared 7 bases from V and 4 bases from J, leaving 8 bases between. This CDR3 region has 12 residues. The CDR3 bases are TGTGCCAGCAAGACAGCTAATCAGCCCCAGCATTTT. Amino acid sequence: CASKTANQPQHF.

V and J are TRBV29-1 and TRBJ2-5, with 7 bases fitting TRBD1. The CDR3 totals 13 residues. Per the germline V gene, CDR1 is SQVTM and CDR2 is ANQGSEA. Trimming cost V 7 bases and J 2 bases; bases outside gene matches: 7. CDR3 loop: CSADRVRQETQYF. DNA of the CDR3: TGCAGCGCCGACAGGGTGAGGCAAGAGACCCAGTACTTC.

The V gene is TRBV5-6, the J gene TRBJ1-5; the D gene is possibly TRBD1 (5 bases). The CDR3 consists of 13 residues. Between the trimmed V and J ends, which lost 2 bases and 6 bases, there was a span of 9 bases. Germline V lookup: CDR1 SGHDT, CDR2 YYEEEE. The CDR3: CASSFRATQPQHF. CDR3 DNA: TGTGCCAGCAGCTTCAGGGCTACTCAGCCCCAGCATTTT.

Of note for this clone: This specimen includes other DNA sequences encoding the same CDR3. This chain joins TRBV2 and TRBJ2-7, with 7 positions matching TRBD1. The trim removed 2 bases at V and 1 base at J, leaving 5 bases unmatched. The CDR3 totals 15 residues. Looked up from germline, CDR1 is SNHLY and CDR2 is FYNNEI. The CDR3 nucleotides are TGTGCCAGCAGTGAACAGACAGGGCCTTCCTACGAGCAGTACTTC. This codes for CASSEQTGPSYEQYF.

This clone was counted a single time. This sequence joins TRBV5-1 and TRBJ2-1, with 8 bases fitting TRBD2. The CDR3 consists of 14 residues. The ends lost 5 bases at V and 9 bases at J; junction bases unmatched: 10. The germline V gene has CDR1 SGHRS and CDR2 YFSETQ. The CDR3 region has the DNA TGCGCCAGCAGACCTTCCGGGACTAGTATTGAGCAGTTCTTC. Its translation is CASRPSGTSIEQFF.

This clone has a single count. This chain connects TRBV28 to TRBJ2-7; 8 bases agree with TRBD1. The CDR3 has 14 amino acids. CDR1 is MDHEN, CDR2 SYDVKM, per germline. V trimming: 6 bases; J trimming: 3 bases; junction bases outside the gene matches: 7. In nucleotides, the CDR3 is TGTGCCAGCAGAAGACAGGGGCGAGACTACGAGCAGTACTTC. As protein: CASRRQGRDYEQYF.

The gene calls are TRBV19 and TRBJ1-1; 7 bases are shared with TRBD1. The CDR3 is 14 residues long. Germline CDR1 LNHDA, CDR2 SQIVND (reference sequence). The V segment lost 4 bases and the J segment 7 bases; nucleotides outside the gene matches: 9. The chain's CDR3 is CASSRWSGQYEAFF. CDR3 nucleotide sequence: TGTGCCAGTAGTAGGTGGTCGGGACAGTATGAAGCTTTCTTT.

This chain uses TRBV7-2 with TRBJ2-7, with TRBD1 matching 7 bases. The length of the CDR3 is 15 residues. V lost 0 bases and J lost 1; bases outside the gene matches: 3. CDR1 and CDR2 (germline): SGHTA, FQGNSA. CDR3 nucleotide sequence: TGTGCCAGCAGCTTAGCAGGACAGGTTTCCTACGAGCAGTACTTC. Translation: CASSLAGQVSYEQYF.

The chain carries TRBV7-3 and TRBJ2-5; TRBD1 agrees at 10 bases. CDR3 length equals 15 residues. The junction had 9 bases not matched to a gene; V was cut back by 4 bases and J by 7 bases. From germline, CDR1 is SGHTA and CDR2 FQGTGA. The CDR3 region has the DNA TGTGCCAGCAGCTCCGGGACAGGGGCAGGGGGGACCCAGTACTTC. This gives the protein CASSSGTGAGGTQYF.